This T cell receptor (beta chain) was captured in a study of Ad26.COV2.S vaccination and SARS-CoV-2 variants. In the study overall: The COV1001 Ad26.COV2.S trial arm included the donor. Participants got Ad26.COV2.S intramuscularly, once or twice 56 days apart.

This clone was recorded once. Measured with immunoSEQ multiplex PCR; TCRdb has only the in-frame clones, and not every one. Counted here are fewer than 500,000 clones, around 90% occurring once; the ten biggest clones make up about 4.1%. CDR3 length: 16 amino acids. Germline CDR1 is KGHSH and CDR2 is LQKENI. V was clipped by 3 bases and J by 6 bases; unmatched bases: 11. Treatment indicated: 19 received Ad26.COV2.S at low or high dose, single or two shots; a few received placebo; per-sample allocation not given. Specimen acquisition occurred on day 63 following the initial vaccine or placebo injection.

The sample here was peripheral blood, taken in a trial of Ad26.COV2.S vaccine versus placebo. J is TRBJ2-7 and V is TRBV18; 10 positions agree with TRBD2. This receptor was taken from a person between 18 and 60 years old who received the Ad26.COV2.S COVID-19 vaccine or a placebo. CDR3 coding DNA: TGTGCCAGCTCACCCCTTTGGGCTAGCGGGAGAAGCGAGCAGTACTTC. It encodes CASSPLWASGRSEQYF. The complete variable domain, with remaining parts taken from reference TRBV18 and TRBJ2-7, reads NAGVMQNPRHLVRRRGQEARLRCSPMKGHSHVYWYRQLPEEGLKFMVYLQKENIIDESGMPKERFSAEFPKEGPSILRIQQVVRGDSAAYFCASSPLWASGRSEQYFGPGTRLTVT.